This entry concerns a single T cell receptor beta chain. This CDR3 has 14 residues. Looked up from germline, CDR1 is SGHNT and CDR2 is YENEEA. V dropped 5 bases and J dropped 5 bases, with 16 bases sitting between them. This was the immunoSEQ v3 assay. Only in-frame clones appear in the TCRdb table, and some are missing; sequencing was by immunoSEQ multiplex PCR. The sample lists tens of thousands of clones; around 64% were seen once. The data originate from a study of TIL therapy for anti-PD-1-resistant metastatic lung cancer. Indicated time point: pre-treatment sample, taken before nivolumab and TIL therapy. Most excised metastases sampled were pleural nodules or supraclavicular lymph nodes.

Sequenced material: tumor tissue, taken at baseline. The clonotype comes from a person aged 25-80 years with non-small cell lung cancer. The rearrangement links TRBV11-3 to TRBJ2-7, with a possible D match to TRBD2 (6 bases). The CDR3 nucleotides read TGTGCCAGCAGCATCGCGGGGTTGGGACACGAGCAGTACTTC. It encodes CASSIAGLGHEQYF.